This record looks at one T cell receptor beta chain sequence and its context. Its specificity is unknown. The sample comes from a study of CD8+ T cells in alopecia areata. The study's findings and limits: Between patients, shared TCR sequences were less clear than in mice. This was possibly due in part to HLA diversity in the patient population.

The germline CDR1 and CDR2 sequences are MDHEN and SYDVKM. Trimming cost V 7 bases and J 8 bases; bases outside gene matches: 10. This CDR3 has 16 amino acids. Sequencing used cDNA as its template, made by extracting RNA and reverse transcribing it. Repertoires were generated with immunoSEQ multiplex PCR, while TCRdb's copy carries only in-frame clones and drops some. The data show about 130,000 clones, approximately 58% seen once. The sequence derives from a human donor with alopecia areata. The sample in question was CD4+ T cells sorted from blood, obtained at week 0. The J gene is TRBJ2-1, the V gene TRBV28; 14 bases match TRBD2. The CDR3 DNA is TGTGCCAGCAATCGGGGACTAGCGGGAGCCCTAGATGAGCAGTTCTTC. Residues: CASNRGLAGALDEQFF.